This T cell receptor beta chain was sequenced during a study of T cells after yellow fever vaccination. The study's findings and limits: Booster samples showed a return of most primary-vaccination clones (around 95% CD4, roughly 85% CD8). Weaker in magnitude, the secondary response showed a faster peak on day 5 versus 15.

This clonotype was detected ten times or more. Its specificity is unknown. Production of TCR cDNA was by 5'RACE template switching, which also added a universal primer site and UMIs. TCRdb reprocessed the 5' RACE reads via MiXCR and lists one record per CDR3 protein. The sample consists of under 550,000 distinct CDR3 sequences, about a fifth of them appearing once. This specimen was PBMCs, taken 21 days after the first yellow fever vaccination. This TCR was sampled from a man in his late teens or twenties who received the YFV17D yellow fever vaccine.

The chain's CDR3 is CASSPTGLTGELFF. As DNA, the CDR3 is TGTGCCAGCAGCCCTACGGGGCTGACCGGGGAGCTGTTTTTT. This sequence joins TRBV7-3 and TRBJ2-2; D might be TRBD1 or TRBD2, each matching 5 bases. CDR1 is SGHTA and CDR2 is FQGTGA in the germline V gene. CDR3 length: 14 amino acids. Deletions cut 5 bases from V and 5 bases from J, with 12 bases between.